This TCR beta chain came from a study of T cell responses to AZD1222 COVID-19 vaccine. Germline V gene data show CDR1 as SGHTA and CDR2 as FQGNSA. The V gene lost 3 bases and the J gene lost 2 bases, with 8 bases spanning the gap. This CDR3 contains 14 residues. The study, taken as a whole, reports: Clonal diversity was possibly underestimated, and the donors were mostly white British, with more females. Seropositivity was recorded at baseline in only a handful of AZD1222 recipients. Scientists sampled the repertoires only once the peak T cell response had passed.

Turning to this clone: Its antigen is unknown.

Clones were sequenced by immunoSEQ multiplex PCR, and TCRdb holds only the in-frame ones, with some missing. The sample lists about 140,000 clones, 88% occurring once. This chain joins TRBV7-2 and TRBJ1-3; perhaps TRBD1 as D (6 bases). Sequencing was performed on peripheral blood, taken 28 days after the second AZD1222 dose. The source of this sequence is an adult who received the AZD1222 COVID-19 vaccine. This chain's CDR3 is CASSFKGAGNTIYF. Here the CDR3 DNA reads TGTGCCAGCAGCTTTAAGGGGGCTGGAAACACCATATATTTT.